One and the same sample provided the 30 T cell receptor beta chains below, sequenced in a study of shared clonotypes between healthy human individuals. TCRdb's table, derived via immunoSEQ multiplex PCR, lists solely in-frame clones and lacks some. The sample includes roughly 1,000,000 clones, around 82% of them seen just once. The specimen sequenced was memory CD4+ T cells from PBMCs. The subset is: CD45RA-negative fraction. The receptors originated from a man aged 18 to 29 in good health. Some clones in this sample may be carry-over from other donors' samples.

In the case of this clone: A read error likely explains this, since a far larger clone differs by one base. The chain uses TRBV7-9 and TRBJ1-4; D not resolved. Germline CDR1 is SEHNR and CDR2 is FQNEAQ (reference sequence). The CDR3 is 13 amino acids. CDR3 in amino acids: CAGSLGWGEKLFF. The CDR3 DNA sequence: TGTGCCGGCAGCTTAGGGTGGGGTGAAAAACTGTTTTTT.

The chain is built from TRBV27 and TRBJ2-2, with D tentatively TRBD1 (5 bases). Germline CDR1 MNHEY, CDR2 SMNVEV (reference sequence). The CDR3 runs 16 residues. Trimming shortened V by 1 base and J by 5 bases, and 14 bases separated the two germline ends. CDR3 nucleotide sequence: TGTGCCAGCAGTTTATACGGGCAGGGCTGGACCGGGGAGCTGTTTTTT. Residues: CASSLYGQGWTGELFF.

The chain uses TRBV9 and TRBJ2-5, with D tentatively TRBD2 (6 bases). Trimming took off 4 bases at V and 9 bases at J, with 16 bases between the two ends. The CDR3 totals 13 residues. CDR1 is SGDLS, CDR2 YYNGEE, per germline. The CDR3 DNA reads TGTGCCAGCAGCCCGTCGGGGGAGTGGGCCCAGTACTTC. This encodes CASSPSGEWAQYF.

This clone appeared once. The chain carries TRBV7-3 and TRBJ2-1; 8 bases agree with TRBD1. The germline CDR1 and CDR2 sequences are SGHTA and FQGTGA. CDR3 size: 13 residues. V gave up 2 bases and J gave up 8 bases; unmatched junction bases: 2. CDR3 protein: CASSLQGADEQFF. CDR3 DNA: TGTGCCAGCAGCTTACAGGGGGCCGATGAGCAGTTCTTC.

The chain combines TRBV9 with TRBJ1-1, with a tentative D call TRBD1 (5 bases). Looked up from germline, CDR1 is SGDLS and CDR2 is YYNGEE. V lost 0 bases, J lost 3 bases, and 12 bases lay in between. CDR3 length: 15 amino acids. CDR3 in DNA: TGTGCCAGCAGCGTAGACCCGGGGGGATACACTGAAGCTTTCTTT. Its translation: CASSVDPGGYTEAFF.

The V call is TRBV15, the J call TRBJ1-2; TRBD1 matches 8 bases. V lost 1 base to trimming and J lost 6 bases; unmatched junction nucleotides: 7. The CDR3 spans 15 residues. The germline CDR1 and CDR2 sequences are LNHNV and YYDKDF (reference sequence). The CDR3 DNA reads as TGTGCCACCAGCAGAGGGACCGACAGGGGACATGGCTACACCTTC. Encoded protein: CATSRGTDRGHGYTF.

Points on this clone: A much larger clonotype is one base distant, so this may be a read error. The rearrangement links TRBV28 to TRBJ2-5; TRBD1 matches at 8 bases. Trimming at V came to 6 bases and at J to 4 bases, leaving 7 bases not matched to a gene. Germline lookup yields CDR1 MDHEN and CDR2 SYDVKM. CDR3 length equals 14 residues. In DNA, the CDR3 is TGTGCCAGCAGCAAGGCAGGGGGCCGAGAGACCCAGTACTTC. As protein: CASSKAGGRETQYF.

This chain connects TRBV28 to TRBJ2-1; D gene ambiguous. V lost 1 base, J lost 9 bases, and 10 bases lay in between. The length of the CDR3 is 13 residues. Germline lookup yields CDR1 MDHEN and CDR2 SYDVKM. CDR3 DNA sequence: TGTGCCAGCAGTTTATCCGGCCGTGGTGAGCAGTTCTTC. Protein product: CASSLSGRGEQFF.

The chain joins TRBV11-2 to TRBJ2-7, with D hard to call. The ends were cut back, 6 bases at V and 3 bases at J, with 12 bases in the middle. The CDR3 runs to 13 residues. The V gene's germline CDR1 is SGHAT and CDR2 FQNNGV. This chain's CDR3 is CASRSLRDYEQYF. DNA for the CDR3: TGTGCCAGCAGATCCTTAAGGGACTACGAGCAGTACTTC. Filled out from reference TRBV11-2 and TRBJ2-7, the complete variable domain reads EAGVAQSPRYKIIEKRQSVAFWCNPISGHATLYWYQQILGQGPKLLIQFQNNGVVDDSQLPKDRFSAERLKGVDSTLKIQPAKLEDSAVYLCASRSLRDYEQYFGPGTRLTVT.

The CDR3 protein is CASSTRWAREAYEQYF. CDR3 DNA: TGTGCCAGTAGTACCAGGTGGGCGCGGGAGGCCTACGAGCAGTACTTC. V and J are TRBV19 and TRBJ2-7, with 8 nucleotides matching TRBD2. Germline loops: CDR1 LNHDA, CDR2 SQIVND (reference sequence). This CDR3 is 16 amino acids long. V lost 4 bases to trimming and J lost 2 bases; unmatched junction nucleotides: 10.

The chain is built from TRBV28 and TRBJ2-5; D is possibly TRBD1 (6 bases). In germline, CDR1 is MDHEN, CDR2 SYDVKM. The V end was cut by 6 bases, the J end by 2 bases, with 13 bases between. The CDR3 runs 14 residues. The CDR3 here is CASSLPGQQETQYF. In nucleotides, the CDR3 is TGTGCCAGCAGCCTGCCCGGACAGCAAGAGACCCAGTACTTC.

This clone was detected a few times. The CDR3 DNA sequence: TGTGCCAGCAGCGTATACTCCACCGGGGAGCTGTTTTTT. It is translated as CASSVYSTGELFF. The J gene is TRBJ2-2, the V gene TRBV9; D unclear. CDR3 length: 13 amino acids. V was shortened by 1 base and J by 4 bases, with 5 bases between the two germline ends. Germline V gene sequence: CDR1 SGDLS, CDR2 YYNGEE. Using reference TRBV9 and TRBJ2-2 for the parts outside the CDR3, the full variable domain is DSGVTQTPKHLITATGQRVTLRCSPRSGDLSVYWYQQSLDQGLQFLIQYYNGEERAKGNILERFSAQQFPDLHSELNLSSLELGDSALYFCASSVYSTGELFFGEGSRLTVL.

J is TRBJ1-1 and V is TRBV14; possible D gene TRBD1, 6 bases. Germline V lookup: CDR1 SGHDN, CDR2 FVKESK. V was cut by 0 bases and J by 5 bases, with 19 bases left in between. This CDR3 has 17 residues. The CDR3 loop reads CASSQDITRGAQTEAFF. The DNA for the CDR3 is TGTGCCAGCAGCCAAGATATTACTAGGGGGGCGCAAACTGAAGCTTTCTTT. Together with reference TRBV14 and TRBJ1-1, the CDR3 gives the full variable domain: EAGVTQFPSHSVIEKGQTVTLRCDPISGHDNLYWYRRVMGKEIKFLLHFVKESKQDESGMPNNRFLAERTGGTYSTLKVQPAELEDSGVYFCASSQDITRGAQTEAFFGQGTRLTVV.

The sample holds many counts of this clone. The CDR3: CASSFRGRFSDTQYF. Written as DNA, the CDR3 is TGTGCCAGCAGTTTTCGGGGGAGATTCTCAGATACGCAGTATTTT. The chain links TRBV27 to TRBJ2-3; D is perhaps TRBD2 (6 bases). V lost 3 bases to trimming and J lost 4 bases, with 14 bases between them. From germline, CDR1 is MNHEY and CDR2 SMNVEV (reference sequence). This CDR3 is built from 15 residues.

The chain recombines TRBV27 with TRBJ2-7; 7 positions agree with TRBD1. The CDR3 has 13 amino acids. The trim removed 7 bases at V and 2 bases at J, leaving 5 bases unmatched. Germline V gene data show CDR1 as MNHEY and CDR2 as SMNVEV (reference sequence). This chain's CDR3 is CASMRGQAYEQYF. DNA of the CDR3: TGTGCCAGCATGAGGGGGCAGGCCTACGAGCAGTACTTC.

The gene calls are TRBV18 and TRBJ1-3; no definite D call. The germline V gene encodes CDR1 KGHSH and CDR2 LQKENI. V was cut by 2 bases and J by 0 bases, with 17 bases left in between. This CDR3 contains 18 residues. In nucleotides, the CDR3 is TGTGCCAGCTCACCATTAAGACCCTCACTGAGCTCTGGAAACACCATATATTTT. Amino acids: CASSPLRPSLSSGNTIYF.

Remarks on this clone: In the same sample, other DNA sequences code for this CDR3. The chain links TRBV5-1 to TRBJ2-7, with no clear D. Germline-derived CDR1 and CDR2 are SGHRS and YFSETQ. CDR3 length equals 13 residues. The V end lost 0 bases, the J end lost 4 bases, and 8 bases lay between the germline ends. CDR3 sequence: CASSLGPAYEQYF. CDR3 nucleotides: TGCGCCAGCAGCTTGGGGCCAGCTTACGAGCAGTACTTC.

The J gene is TRBJ2-1, the V gene TRBV2; 9 bases are shared with TRBD1. The CDR3 is made up of 16 amino acids. The V and J ends lost 5 bases and 0 bases, in that order; junction bases with no gene match: 5. Germline loops: CDR1 SNHLY, CDR2 FYNNEI. The CDR3 spells CASSFRGQGSYNEQFF. DNA of the CDR3: TGTGCCAGCAGTTTTCGGGGACAGGGCTCCTACAATGAGCAGTTCTTC.

The rearrangement links TRBV5-1 to TRBJ1-2, with a weak D call TRBD1 (5 bases). The CDR3 is made up of 14 amino acids. The V and J ends lost 4 bases and 6 bases respectively, with 16 bases between them. Germline V lookup: CDR1 SGHRS, CDR2 YFSETQ. For the CDR3, the DNA is TGCGCCAGCAGCCCCCAGGGAATTGGGGATGGCTACACCTTC. This encodes CASSPQGIGDGYTF.

The genes are TRBV7-3 and TRBJ2-5; 7 positions agree with TRBD2. CDR1 SGHTA and CDR2 FQGTGA come from the germline V gene. Trimming cost V 0 bases and J 2 bases; bases outside gene matches: 3. CDR3 length: 15 amino acids. The CDR3 loop is CASSLTSGLQETQYF. The CDR3 DNA sequence: TGTGCCAGCAGCTTAACTAGCGGGCTACAAGAGACCCAGTACTTC.

V is TRBV9 and J is TRBJ2-2; D not certain. The CDR3 runs 12 residues. Germline assignment: CDR1 SGDLS and CDR2 YYNGEE. Trimming shortened V by 4 bases and J by 6 bases, and 7 bases separated the two germline ends. CDR3 sequence: CASSPRAGELFF. CDR3 coding DNA: TGTGCCAGCAGCCCCCGGGCCGGGGAGCTGTTTTTT.

The chain couples TRBV11-2 to TRBJ1-1, with D hard to call. Germline assignment: CDR1 SGHAT and CDR2 FQNNGV. The length of the CDR3 is 13 residues. V was shortened by 6 bases and J by 0 bases, with 8 bases between the two germline ends. The chain's CDR3 is CASSLDLNTEAFF. CDR3 coding DNA: TGTGCCAGCAGTCTTGACCTGAACACTGAAGCTTTCTTT.

V usage is TRBV6-4 and J usage is TRBJ2-1; no clear D gene. The CDR3 totals 12 residues. Germline V gene sequence: CDR1 MRHNA, CDR2 SNTAGT. Trimming cost V 10 bases and J 2 bases, with 9 bases left between them. CDR3 region: CATGLAYNEQFF. The DNA of the CDR3 is TGTGCCACCGGGTTGGCCTACAATGAGCAGTTCTTC.

This clone was seen only once. The chain links TRBV18 to TRBJ1-2, with TRBD1 matching 8 bases. J gave up 0 bases and V 5 bases, and 5 bases lay outside the gene matches. Germline CDR1 and CDR2: KGHSH and LQKENI. This CDR3 is 15 amino acids long. This CDR3 is CASSTDRGSNYGYTF. CDR3 sequence (DNA): TGTGCCAGCTCAACAGACAGGGGCTCTAACTATGGCTACACCTTC.

This clone has a handful of counts. The chain links TRBV29-1 to TRBJ1-2; D not resolved. The germline V gene has CDR1 SQVTM and CDR2 ANQGSEA. V was clipped by 8 bases and J by 4 bases, with 20 bases between them. This CDR3 has 14 amino acids. The chain's CDR3 is CSLVTHQKSYGYTF. CDR3 nucleotides: TGCAGCCTGGTTACCCACCAGAAATCCTATGGCTACACCTTC.

This chain joins TRBV2 and TRBJ2-1; 9 nucleotides agree with TRBD2. CDR1 SNHLY and CDR2 FYNNEI come from the germline V gene. Trimming took 5 bases from V and 0 from J; bases not matched to a gene: 2. CDR3 length equals 15 residues. CDR3 nucleotide sequence: TGTGCCAGCAGTATTAGCGGGAGCTCCTACAATGAGCAGTTCTTC. It encodes CASSISGSSYNEQFF.

The rearrangement uses TRBV28 and TRBJ1-2; D might be TRBD1 (5 bases). Germline V lookup: CDR1 MDHEN, CDR2 SYDVKM. Trimming pared 3 bases from V and 7 bases from J, leaving 9 bases between. This CDR3 has 12 amino acids. The CDR3 DNA sequence: TGTGCCAGCAGTTTGAGGGGAAGTGGCTACACCTTC. Its protein product is CASSLRGSGYTF.

This chain connects TRBV7-2 to TRBJ2-3, with 9 nucleotides matching TRBD1. This CDR3 is built from 17 residues. The trim removed 5 bases at V and 0 bases at J, leaving 9 bases unmatched. Germline CDR1 is SGHTA and CDR2 is FQGNSA. Written as DNA, the CDR3 is TGTGCCAGCAGCCAACAGCGGACAGGGGCGAGCACAGATACGCAGTATTTT. Its protein is CASSQQRTGASTDTQYF.

The gene calls are TRBV29-1 and TRBJ1-2; 9 bases are shared with TRBD1. V lost 7 bases and J lost 7; bases outside the gene matches: 10. Germline V gives CDR1 SQVTM, CDR2 ANQGSEA. This CDR3 is 13 amino acids long. The CDR3 protein is CSANLQGAPGYTF. The CDR3 bases are TGCAGCGCCAATTTACAGGGGGCGCCTGGCTACACCTTC.

The chain employs TRBV27 and TRBJ2-7, with unresolved D. Germline V gene sequence: CDR1 MNHEY, CDR2 SMNVEV (reference sequence). The CDR3 is 15 amino acids. With 6 bases removed from V and 0 bases from J, the gap between germline ends came to 15 bases. As DNA, the CDR3 is TGTGCCAGCAGCCCCATCGGGCGGTACTCCTACGAGCAGTACTTC. Its protein is CASSPIGRYSYEQYF.